This section outlines one T cell receptor beta chain sequence together with its context. These data are taken from a study of blood T cell repertoires in COVID-19. Across the study: The United States, Italy and Spain provided the acute and convalescent COVID-19 samples. T cells, B-cell-depleted T cells, or PBMCs provided the cDNA or gDNA that served as material.

The CDR3 runs to 13 residues. V dropped 3 bases and J dropped 9 bases, with 15 bases sitting between them. CDR1 is DFQATT, CDR2 SNEGSKA, per germline (reference sequence). In the original processing: Cell counts per sample came from amplifying reference gene primers. The assay was immunoSEQ multiplex PCR, and TCRdb's table has in-frame clones only and misses some. V, J and clone size reflect that table, while D and trimming were determined from the DNA. The sample lists roughly 190,000 clones, 65% to 80% occurring once. The clonotype originates from a woman in her fifties or sixties with acute or convalescent COVID-19. J is TRBJ2-1 and V is TRBV20-1, with D possibly TRBD1 on 6 matching bases. Material for sequencing was peripheral blood. The CDR3 protein is CSASKEGRGEQFF. As DNA, the CDR3 is TGCAGTGCTAGTAAAGAAGGCAGGGGTGAGCAGTTCTTC.